These 8 T cell receptor beta chains were all obtained from the same sample, sequenced in a study of early T cells in non-severe SARS-CoV-2 infection. TCRdb recomputed calls from the 5' RACE reads with MiXCR, one row per CDR3 protein. The data show over 95,000 distinct CDR3 sequences, with around 16% seen just once and roughly 1.2% held by the top ten. Sequenced sample: whole blood. These receptors originate from an adult who was a healthcare worker with PCR-confirmed SARS-CoV-2 infection or an uninfected control (not recorded which).

This clonotype has a count of ten or more. The V call is TRBV29-1, the J call TRBJ2-1, with D unclear. Germline V gene lookup returns CDR1 SQVTM and CDR2 ANQGSEA. The CDR3 length is 12 residues. The germline V and J ends were trimmed by 4 bases and 8 bases, with 12 bases remaining between them. The CDR3 here is CSVAPIVDEQFF. The CDR3 nucleotides read TGCAGCGTTGCGCCGATTGTGGATGAGCAGTTCTTC.

This chain links TRBV7-2 with TRBJ2-7; D may correspond to TRBD1 or TRBD2 (6 bases each). With 1 base removed from V and 3 bases from J, the gap between germline ends came to 10 bases. This CDR3 has 14 residues. CDR1 is SGHTA and CDR2 is FQGNSA in the germline V gene. In DNA form, the CDR3 reads TGTGCCAGCAGCTTAGGAAAGGGGGGCTACGAGCAGTACTTC. Translating gives CASSLGKGGYEQYF.

This clonotype was seen a handful of times. This chain joins TRBV20-1 and TRBJ2-7; the D call may be TRBD1 or TRBD2 (7 bases each). V lost 5 bases to trimming and J lost 6 bases, with 14 bases between them. CDR3 length equals 12 residues. Germline CDR1 reads DFQATT; CDR2 reads SNEGSKA (reference sequence). For the CDR3, the DNA is TGCAGTGCTCCAGCAGGGGGGGCCGAGCAGTACTTC. This codes for CSAPAGGAEQYF.

This clonotype was observed a handful of times. This rearrangement joins TRBV9 to TRBJ1-4, with D tentatively TRBD1 (5 bases). This CDR3 region has 15 residues. CDR1 SGDLS and CDR2 YYNGEE come from the germline V gene. V gave up 3 bases and J gave up 7 bases, with 16 bases separating them. The CDR3 region is CASSGKQVVGEKLFF. CDR3 sequence (DNA): TGTGCCAGCAGCGGAAAACAGGTAGTTGGTGAAAAACTGTTTTTT.

In this sample, this clonotype turned up a few times. The chain combines TRBV6-6 with TRBJ1-2; no clear D gene. The CDR3 has 15 residues. The V gene lost 2 bases and the J gene lost 7 bases, with 17 bases spanning the gap. Germline V gives CDR1 MNHNY, CDR2 SVGAGI (reference sequence). In DNA, the CDR3 is TGTGCCAGCAGTTACAGGCCAGAAACACTACGTGGCTACACCTTC. This sequence encodes CASSYRPETLRGYTF.

The chain combines TRBV6-5 with TRBJ2-5; 10 bases align to TRBD2. V lost 2 bases and J lost 2; bases outside the gene matches: 5. This CDR3 has 16 amino acids. The germline gives CDR1 MNHEY, CDR2 SVGAGI. CDR3 DNA: TGTGCCAGCAGTTACGCACTAGCGGGGAGTCAAGAGACCCAGTACTTC. Translated: CASSYALAGSQETQYF.

This rearrangement joins TRBV15 to TRBJ2-1; D gene uncertain. CDR1 is LNHNV, CDR2 YYDKDF, per germline (reference sequence). The length of the CDR3 is 13 residues. The V gene lost 1 base and the J gene lost 6 bases, with 7 bases spanning the gap. For the CDR3, the DNA is TGTGCCACCAGCAGAGCCGGCATCAATGAGCAGTTCTTC. Translation: CATSRAGINEQFF.

The chain joins TRBV30 to TRBJ2-1; no firm D call. This CDR3 is built from 14 residues. V was clipped by 3 bases and J by 0 bases, with 9 bases between them. Germline CDR1 reads GTSNPN; CDR2 reads SVGIG (reference sequence). The CDR3: CAWRGSGSYNEQFF. The CDR3 coding sequence is TGTGCCTGGAGAGGATCAGGCTCCTACAATGAGCAGTTCTTC. The full variable domain, its missing parts supplied by reference TRBV30 and TRBJ2-1, is SQTIHQWPATLVQPVGSPLSLECTVEGTSNPNLYWYRQAAGRGLQLLFYSVGIGQISSEVPQNLSASRPQDRQFILSSKKLLLSDSGFYLCAWRGSGSYNEQFFGPGTRLTVL.